The present TCR beta chain was sequenced within a study of cytomegalovirus exposure and HLA in healthy donors. The CDR3 runs 17 residues. The germline gives CDR1 SGHAT, CDR2 FQNNGV. The ends were cut back, 2 bases at V and 6 bases at J, with 19 bases in the middle. This clone was picked up one time. A multiplex PCR was run with 60 Vbeta primers and 13 Jbeta primers. TCRdb keeps only in-frame clones here, not all; method: immunoSEQ multiplex PCR. This sample has 150,000 to 200,000 clones, with about 87% found just once. The J gene is TRBJ2-2, the V gene TRBV11-2, with D possibly being TRBD2 (5 bases). This receptor was obtained from a woman between 18 and 30 years old in good health and CMV-seronegative. Sequencing input: PBMCs. DNA of the CDR3: TGTGCCAGCAGCTTACCGCGCACGGGGTTATTCTCCGGGGAGCTGTTTTTT. It encodes CASSLPRTGLFSGELFF.